This is a list of T cell receptor beta chains from one sample in a study of T-cell memory formation after mild COVID-19. MiXCR was run by TCRdb on the 5' RACE reads, yielding one entry per CDR3 protein. Of more than 120,000 distinct CDR3 sequences in the sample, 6% to 6.5% are singletons; the top ten hold about 2%. The sample was PBMCs or a T cell subset sorted from them (not recorded which). The receptors were gathered from an adult woman who had mild COVID-19 (a few samples of this study predate the infection). Cell type and time point are not known. Each CDR3 is given with its conserved first and last residue. Fields, in order: CDR3 protein, V gene.

CDR3 protein: CASSPGTSLQETQYF; V gene: TRBV7-9
CDR3 protein: CASSLAGTGSNEQFF; V gene: TRBV5-1
CDR3 protein: CASSLLGDSPLHF; V gene: TRBV28
CDR3 protein: CASSWTSVTDTQYF; V gene: TRBV2
CDR3 protein: CSAQTGRYEQYF; V gene: TRBV20-1
CDR3 protein: CASSGRAPDQFF; V gene: TRBV11-3
CDR3 protein: CASSSRANYGYTF; V gene: TRBV27
CDR3 protein: CASSNRGMQPQHF; V gene: TRBV6-5
CDR3 protein: CASSQVWENQPQHF; V gene: TRBV5-1
CDR3 protein: CASSWSGGSYNEQFF; V gene: TRBV5-5
CDR3 protein: CASSEAQGQGQPQHF; V gene: TRBV2
CDR3 protein: CAWTRQSGNTVYF; V gene: TRBV30
CDR3 protein: CAISDMTSGGKDTQYF; V gene: TRBV10-3
CDR3 protein: CASNSDNYEQYF; V gene: TRBV6-5
CDR3 protein: CATSDSSGQGLKRANEKLFF; V gene: TRBV24-1
CDR3 protein: CASRRTGGTGNTIYF; V gene: TRBV12-3/TRBV12-4
CDR3 protein: CASRPDRNNQPQHF; V gene: TRBV5-1
CDR3 protein: CASMGIWGTSSYEQYF; V gene: TRBV6-1
CDR3 protein: CASSEGSSNSPLHF; V gene: TRBV5-1
CDR3 protein: CASRTPSAGANTEAFF; V gene: TRBV6-5
CDR3 protein: CASSPTGGDNTGELFF; V gene: TRBV7-3
CDR3 protein: CAISPEDQETQYF; V gene: TRBV10-3
CDR3 protein: CASSLGQDRAYEQYF; V gene: TRBV5-1
CDR3 protein: CSAARDDYEQYF; V gene: TRBV20-1
CDR3 protein: CASSQSGGLTDTQYF; V gene: TRBV7-6
CDR3 protein: CSARVSGGVEETQYF; V gene: TRBV20-1
CDR3 protein: CASSLKVGTLSYNEQFF; V gene: TRBV5-8
CDR3 protein: CASSLGQGINSPLHF; V gene: TRBV18
CDR3 protein: CASRGLVGGSKRETQYF; V gene: TRBV6-6
CDR3 protein: CASSLELAGGGDEQFF; V gene: TRBV7-2
CDR3 protein: CAISELLVLPKNIQYF; V gene: TRBV10-3
CDR3 protein: CASSLARQATWETQYF; V gene: TRBV7-2
CDR3 protein: CASSLGQGPPAYEQYF; V gene: TRBV7-2
CDR3 protein: CASSEDFLGGAFF; V gene: TRBV25-1
CDR3 protein: CATSDLSIAGGPVNEQFF; V gene: TRBV24-1
CDR3 protein: CASSLGLLGTDTQYF; V gene: TRBV5-1
CDR3 protein: CASSARTSEVTGELFF; V gene: TRBV18
CDR3 protein: CASSYRGLLTDTQYF; V gene: TRBV6-2/TRBV6-3
CDR3 protein: CASSQDSWGSYEQYF; V gene: TRBV3-1
CDR3 protein: CASRGQFDGYTF; V gene: TRBV25-1
CDR3 protein: CASSPQIFSYEQYF; V gene: TRBV7-2
CDR3 protein: CASSTILAGVNAGELFF; V gene: TRBV6-2/TRBV6-3
CDR3 protein: CASSLAGAGEGYGYTF; V gene: TRBV7-2
CDR3 protein: CASSQSPAGLVADTQYF; V gene: TRBV4-2
CDR3 protein: CSARDGQGMGYEQYF; V gene: TRBV20-1
CDR3 protein: CASSDLAGIYEQYF; V gene: TRBV18